What follows are 2 T cell receptor beta chains derived from one specimen sequenced in a study of blood T cells in healthy people across ages. Next came a second PCR, run for about 6 to 11 cycles, which used a sample-barcoded 5' primer along with a J-beta primer mix. TCRdb used MiXCR to reprocess the 5' RACE reads, holding one entry per CDR3 protein. The sample lists 710,000 or so distinct CDR3 sequences; 22% were seen once. Material: blood. The receptors here all came from a man between 65 and 85 years old in good health.

A few counts support this clonotype. The rearrangement joins TRBV9 to TRBJ2-7, with TRBD2 matching 7 bases. Germline CDR1 reads SGDLS; CDR2 reads YYNGEE. This CDR3 region has 15 residues. Losses at the gene ends were 3 bases for V and 2 bases for J; bases not matched to a gene: 8. The CDR3 DNA follows: TGTGCCAGCAGCGCCGATCTAGCGGACCCCTACGAGCAGTACTTC. Protein sequence: CASSADLADPYEQYF.

The chain recombines TRBV5-6 with TRBJ2-1; D gene ambiguous. Germline V gene sequence: CDR1 SGHDT, CDR2 YYEEEE. The CDR3 runs 13 residues. Trimming stripped 4 bases from V and 0 bases from J, with 5 bases between. DNA of the CDR3: TGTGCCAGCAGCCATGTCTCCTACAATGAGCAGTTCTTC. It is translated as CASSHVSYNEQFF. Full variable domain (outside the CDR3, taken from reference TRBV5-6 and TRBJ2-1): DAGVTQSPTHLIKTRGQQVTLRCSPKSGHDTVSWYQQALGQGPQFIFQYYEEEERQRGNFPDRFSGHQFPNYSSELNVNALLLGDSALYLCASSHVSYNEQFFGPGTRLTVL.